This TCR beta chain is from a study of technical replicates of blood from a handful of donors. Assay used: immunoSEQ multiplex PCR; TCRdb lists only in-frame clones, some missing. The data contain tens of thousands of clones, 81% of them singletons. The sample was PBMCs. The source is a human donor in good health. Some clones in this sample may be carry-over from other donors' samples.

CDR3 amino acids: CASSRGGEMDTQYF. CDR3 coding DNA: TGTGCCAGCAGTAGGGGCGGAGAAATGGATACGCAGTATTTT. The V gene is TRBV6-5, the J gene TRBJ2-3, with D possibly being TRBD1 (5 bases). Germline CDR1 is MNHEY and CDR2 is SVGAGI. The CDR3 is 14 residues long. V was trimmed by 5 bases and J by 6 bases, leaving 15 bases between them.